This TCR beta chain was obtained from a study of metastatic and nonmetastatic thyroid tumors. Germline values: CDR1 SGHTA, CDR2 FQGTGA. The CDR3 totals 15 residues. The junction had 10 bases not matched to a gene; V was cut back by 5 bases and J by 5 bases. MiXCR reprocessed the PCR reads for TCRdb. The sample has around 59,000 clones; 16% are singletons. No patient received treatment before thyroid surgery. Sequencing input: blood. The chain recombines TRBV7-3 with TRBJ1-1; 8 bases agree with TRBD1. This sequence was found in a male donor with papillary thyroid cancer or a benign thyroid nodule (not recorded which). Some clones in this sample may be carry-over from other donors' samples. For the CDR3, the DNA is TGTGCCAGCAGCCGTATACCAGGGGGCGGAACTGAAGCTTTCTTT. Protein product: CASSRIPGGGTEAFF.